Following are 3 T cell receptor beta chains from one sample sequenced in a study of cytomegalovirus exposure and HLA in healthy donors. Both 60 Vbeta primers and 13 Jbeta primers went into the PCR. The protocol was immunoSEQ multiplex PCR, while the TCRdb copy is restricted to in-frame clones and leaves out a portion. The data hold 150,000 to 200,000 clones, with about 75% observed a single time. Sequenced material: PBMCs. The receptors were sampled from a woman aged 50 to 65 in good health and CMV-seropositive.

The rearrangement links TRBV28 to TRBJ2-7; 12 bases map to TRBD1. This CDR3 spans 16 amino acids. The germline gives CDR1 MDHEN, CDR2 SYDVKM. The junction had 7 bases not matched to a gene; V was cut back by 2 bases and J by 5 bases. CDR3 region: CASSLDWDRGLNEQYF. CDR3 bases: TGTGCCAGCAGTTTAGATTGGGACAGGGGGCTCAACGAGCAGTACTTC.

This chain links TRBV5-4 with TRBJ1-2, with 10 nucleotides matching TRBD1. Germline CDR1 SGHNT, CDR2 YYREEE (reference sequence). V was clipped by 4 bases and J by 7 bases; unmatched bases: 7. The CDR3 covers 14 residues. The CDR3 region is CASSPVTGGSGYTF. CDR3 DNA sequence: TGTGCCAGCAGCCCGGTGACAGGGGGCAGTGGCTACACCTTC.

The chain carries TRBV19 and TRBJ1-1; TRBD1 matches at 8 bases. This CDR3 is 17 amino acids long. V shed 4 bases and J 1 base; nucleotides not matched to a gene: 11. Per germline, CDR1 LNHDA and CDR2 SQIVND (reference sequence). The CDR3 loop reads CASSTGQANNPNTEAFF. CDR3 in DNA: TGTGCCAGTAGTACGGGACAGGCAAATAACCCGAACACTGAAGCTTTCTTT.